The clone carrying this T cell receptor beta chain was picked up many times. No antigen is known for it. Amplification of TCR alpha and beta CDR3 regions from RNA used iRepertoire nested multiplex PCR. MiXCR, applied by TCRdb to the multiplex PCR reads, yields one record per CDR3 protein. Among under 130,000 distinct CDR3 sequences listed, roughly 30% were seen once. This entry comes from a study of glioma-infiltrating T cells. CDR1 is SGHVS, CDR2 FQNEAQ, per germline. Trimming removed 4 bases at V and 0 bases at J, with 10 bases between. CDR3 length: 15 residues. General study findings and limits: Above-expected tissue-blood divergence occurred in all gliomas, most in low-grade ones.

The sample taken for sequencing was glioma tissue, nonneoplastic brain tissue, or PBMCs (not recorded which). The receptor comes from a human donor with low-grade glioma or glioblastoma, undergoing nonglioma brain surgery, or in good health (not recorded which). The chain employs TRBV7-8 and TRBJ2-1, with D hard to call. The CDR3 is CASSSTRNSYNEQFF. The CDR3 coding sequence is TGTGCCAGCAGCTCAACTCGTAACTCCTACAATGAGCAGTTCTTC.